The 23 T cell receptor beta chains given below trace back to one sample, sequenced in a study of blood T cell repertoires in COVID-19. Using immunoSEQ multiplex PCR, the repertoire was profiled, and TCRdb retains in-frame clones only, with some absent. The repertoire holds about 150,000 clones, with around 90% as singletons. Sequencing was carried out using peripheral blood. The receptors derive from a man in his fifties with acute or convalescent COVID-19.

V and J are TRBV13 and TRBJ2-1; 9 nucleotides align to TRBD1. V trimming: 2 bases; J trimming: 5 bases; junction bases outside the gene matches: 4. The CDR3 is made up of 15 amino acids. Germline V gene data show CDR1 as PRHDT and CDR2 as FYEKMQ (reference sequence). This CDR3 is CASSLITGGNNEQFF. CDR3 DNA sequence: TGTGCCAGCAGCTTAATAACAGGGGGCAACAATGAGCAGTTCTTC.

The gene calls are TRBV7-7 and TRBJ2-1, with a weak D call TRBD2 (5 bases). The CDR3 totals 13 residues. V lost 4 bases and J lost 8, with 12 bases in between. Germline CDR1 and CDR2: SSHAT and FNYEAQ (reference sequence). This CDR3 is CASSSDLIDEQFF. CDR3 sequence (DNA): TGTGCCAGCAGCTCGGACTTGATAGATGAGCAGTTCTTC. The variable domain in full, with the rest retrieved from reference TRBV7-7 and TRBJ2-1, is GAGVSQSPRYKVTKRGQDVTLRCDPISSHATLYWYQQALGQGPEFLTYFNYEAQPDKSGLPSDRFSAERPEGSISTLTIQRTEQRDSAMYRCASSSDLIDEQFFGPGTRLTVL.

The rearrangement joins TRBV7-3 to TRBJ1-3, with D hard to call. The CDR3 is 13 amino acids. V was shortened by 2 bases and J by 0 bases, with 2 bases between the two germline ends. Germline CDR1 SGHTA, CDR2 FQGTGA. In nucleotides, the CDR3 is TGTGCCAGCAGCTTATACTCTGGAAACACCATATATTTT. Translation: CASSLYSGNTIYF.

This chain connects TRBV29-1 to TRBJ2-1; D gene uncertain. Germline CDR1 reads SQVTM; CDR2 reads ANQGSEA. The CDR3 spans 16 residues. V dropped 5 bases and J dropped 0 bases, with 17 bases sitting between them. CDR3 coding DNA: TGCAGCGTTTTAGGTCTAGGCTACCGCTCCTACAATGAGCAGTTCTTC. Protein product: CSVLGLGYRSYNEQFF.

The J gene is TRBJ2-1, the V gene TRBV28, with TRBD1 identical over 7 bases. CDR1 MDHEN and CDR2 SYDVKM come from the germline V gene. The CDR3 loop spans 14 amino acids. Losses at the gene ends were 6 bases for V and 8 bases for J; bases not matched to a gene: 10. CDR3 protein: CASSFSTGADEQFF. The CDR3 DNA reads as TGTGCCAGCAGCTTTTCTACAGGGGCCGATGAGCAGTTCTTC.

The chain links TRBV5-8 to TRBJ2-2, with a weak D call TRBD2 (6 bases). Germline lookup yields CDR1 SGHTS and CDR2 YDEGEE. This CDR3 comprises 15 residues. Trimming took 2 bases from V and 3 from J, leaving 11 bases between them. The CDR3 loop is CASSFRGFDTGELFF. The DNA for the CDR3 is TGTGCCAGCAGCTTCCGGGGGTTTGACACCGGGGAGCTGTTTTTT.

CDR3 amino acids: CATLRPGVYGYTF. The CDR3 coding sequence is TGCGCCACCCTCAGGCCGGGAGTCTATGGCTACACCTTC. The gene calls are TRBV10-2 and TRBJ1-2; unclear D gene. V was clipped by 10 bases and J by 4 bases, with 16 bases between them. The CDR3 spans 13 residues. Germline V CDR1 and CDR2: WSHSY, SAAADI.

This chain links TRBV5-8 with TRBJ1-5; D perhaps matches TRBD1 (5 bases). The CDR3 has 15 amino acids. Germline lookup yields CDR1 SGHTS and CDR2 YDEGEE. Trimming took 3 bases from V and 2 from J, leaving 12 bases between them. This CDR3 is CASSSTGLGNQPQHF. The CDR3 coding sequence is TGTGCCAGCAGCTCCACAGGCTTAGGCAATCAGCCCCAGCATTTT. The full variable domain, its missing parts supplied by reference TRBV5-8 and TRBJ1-5, is EAGVTQSPTHLIKTRGQQATLRCSPISGHTSVYWYQQALGLGLQFLLWYDEGEERNRGNFPPRFSGRQFPNYSSELNVNALELEDSALYLCASSSTGLGNQPQHFGDGTRLSIL.

In nucleotides, the CDR3 is TGTGCCAGCAGCACCGGACAGGGGGGGAGCACTGAAGCTTTCTTT. Translated, it gives CASSTGQGGSTEAFF. The genes are TRBV5-5 and TRBJ1-1, with TRBD1 matching 10 bases. This CDR3 spans 15 amino acids. The ends lost 4 bases at V and 4 bases at J; junction bases unmatched: 7. Germline V gene sequence: CDR1 SGHKS, CDR2 YYEKEE (reference sequence).

This clone was recorded a few times. The gene calls are TRBV5-1 and TRBJ1-6, with 7 bases matching TRBD1. The CDR3 spans 15 residues. V gave up 4 bases and J gave up 5 bases; unmatched junction bases: 6. Per the germline V gene, CDR1 is SGHRS and CDR2 is YFSETQ. The CDR3 loop reads CASSARDSDNSPLHF. The DNA for the CDR3 is TGCGCCAGCAGCGCCCGGGACAGCGATAATTCACCCCTCCACTTT.

This chain links TRBV5-1 with TRBJ2-1; tentative D call: TRBD1 (6 bases). Germline-derived CDR1 and CDR2 are SGHRS and YFSETQ. V lost 5 bases to trimming and J lost 5 bases, with 11 bases between them. The length of the CDR3 is 13 residues. DNA for the CDR3: TGCGCCAGCAGTCAGGACAGAAACAATGAGCAGTTCTTC. Its protein product is CASSQDRNNEQFF.

The chain links TRBV7-2 to TRBJ2-5; D might be TRBD2 (6 bases). V was pared by 1 base and J by 5 bases, with 17 bases between. The CDR3 extends over 16 amino acids. From germline, CDR1 is SGHTA and CDR2 FQGNSA. CDR3 region: CASSLGAQGGAETQYF. The CDR3 coding sequence is TGTGCCAGCAGCTTAGGCGCCCAGGGAGGAGCGGAGACCCAGTACTTC.

This chain links TRBV7-2 with TRBJ2-3; D gene unclear. Germline CDR1 is SGHTA and CDR2 is FQGNSA. V lost 9 bases and J lost 2, with 18 bases in between. The CDR3 consists of 15 residues. CDR3 bases: TGTGCCAGTCTCCCCCAAACCTACTACACAGATACGCAGTATTTT. It is translated as CASLPQTYYTDTQYF.

This clone has only one observation. J is TRBJ1-4 and V is TRBV25-1, with 7 nucleotides matching TRBD1. Germline V CDR1 and CDR2: MGHDK, SYGVNS. V gave up 3 bases and J gave up 7 bases; unmatched junction bases: 8. CDR3 length: 15 amino acids. The CDR3 coding sequence is TGTGCCAGCAGTGACACAGGGGAAGAACGTGAAAAACTGTTTTTT. It yields the protein CASSDTGEEREKLFF.

This chain uses TRBV30 with TRBJ2-7; 10 bases agree with TRBD2. Germline V gene lookup returns CDR1 GTSNPN and CDR2 SVGIG (reference sequence). The CDR3 extends over 12 amino acids. Losses at the gene ends were 2 bases for V and 6 bases for J; bases not matched to a gene: 1. For the CDR3, the DNA is TGTGCCTGGAGTCGGACTAGCGGCGAGCAGTACTTC. Residues: CAWSRTSGEQYF. Full variable domain (outside the CDR3, taken from reference TRBV30 and TRBJ2-7): SQTIHQWPATLVQPVGSPLSLECTVEGTSNPNLYWYRQAAGRGLQLLFYSVGIGQISSEVPQNLSASRPQDRQFILSSKKLLLSDSGFYLCAWSRTSGEQYFGPGTRLTVT.

V usage is TRBV7-9 and J usage is TRBJ1-5; D is perhaps TRBD1 (5 bases). V was cut by 9 bases and J by 6 bases, with 12 bases left in between. This CDR3 has 12 residues. The V gene's germline CDR1 is SEHNR and CDR2 FQNEAQ (reference sequence). CDR3 nucleotide sequence: TGTGCCAGTGGGGAGGGGAGTCAGCCCCAGCATTTT. Its protein is CASGEGSQPQHF.

The genes are TRBV30 and TRBJ1-2; D not certain. CDR1 and CDR2 from the germline V gene are GTSNPN and SVGIG (reference sequence). With 5 bases removed from V and 4 bases from J, the gap between germline ends came to 14 bases. The CDR3 spans 13 residues. This CDR3 is CAWGILGSYGYTF. CDR3 DNA sequence: TGTGCCTGGGGTATCCTGGGGAGCTATGGCTACACCTTC. Full variable domain (rest looked up from reference TRBV30 and TRBJ1-2): SQTIHQWPATLVQPVGSPLSLECTVEGTSNPNLYWYRQAAGRGLQLLFYSVGIGQISSEVPQNLSASRPQDRQFILSSKKLLLSDSGFYLCAWGILGSYGYTFGSGTRLTVV.

The CDR3 here is CASSLLAGSSYNEQFF. Written as DNA, the CDR3 is TGTGCCAGCAGTTTGCTAGCCGGGAGCTCCTACAATGAGCAGTTCTTC. The chain carries TRBV6-6 and TRBJ2-1, with D tentatively TRBD2 (6 bases). V lost 4 bases and J 0 bases, leaving 13 bases between the germline ends. CDR3 length: 16 amino acids. Germline V gene lookup returns CDR1 MNHNY and CDR2 SVGAGI (reference sequence).

The V gene is TRBV7-2, the J gene TRBJ2-7; TRBD2 aligns across 10 bases. J lost 3 bases, V lost 1 base, and 3 bases had no gene match. CDR1 is SGHTA, CDR2 FQGNSA, per germline. The CDR3 loop spans 15 amino acids. CDR3 nucleotides: TGTGCCAGCAGCTTAGGGACTAGCGGTCGCTACGAGCAGTACTTC. This translates into CASSLGTSGRYEQYF.

The chain uses TRBV3-1 (or the pseudogene TRBV3-2) and TRBJ2-7; tentative D call: TRBD2 (6 bases). The germline V and J ends were trimmed by 3 bases and 6 bases, with 9 bases remaining between them. The germline V gene encodes CDR1 LGHDT and CDR2 YNNKEL (reference sequence). This CDR3 region has 12 residues. The CDR3 loop reads CASSQGLAEQYF. For the CDR3, the DNA is TGTGCCAGCAGCCAGGGACTTGCCGAGCAGTACTTC.

This clone occurred a few times. The chain joins TRBV3-1 (or the pseudogene TRBV3-2) to TRBJ2-2; tentatively, D is TRBD1 (6 bases). V was shortened by 0 bases and J by 11 bases, with 16 bases between the two germline ends. The CDR3 loop spans 15 amino acids. Germline V CDR1 and CDR2: LGHDT, YNNKEL (reference sequence). The CDR3 reads CASSQDQGHFLELFF. DNA of the CDR3: TGTGCCAGCAGCCAAGACCAGGGACACTTTCTTGAGCTGTTTTTT.

The chain couples TRBV7-9 to TRBJ2-7; D gene uncertain. V gave up 5 bases and J gave up 5 bases, with 7 bases separating them. Germline V gene data show CDR1 as SEHNR and CDR2 as FQNEAQ (reference sequence). The CDR3 is made up of 11 amino acids. The CDR3 protein is CASSPGDEQYF. DNA of the CDR3: TGTGCCAGCAGCCCAGGTGACGAGCAGTACTTC.

This clone appeared once. CDR3 bases: TGTGCCAGCAGCCAGCGGGCGGGGGCGGTGAGCTCTGGAAACACCATATATTTT. It specifies CASSQRAGAVSSGNTIYF. The chain carries TRBV3-1 (or the pseudogene TRBV3-2) and TRBJ1-3, with D possibly being TRBD1 (6 bases). This CDR3 has 18 residues. V was cut by 3 bases and J by 0 bases, with 18 bases left in between. Germline V gene sequence: CDR1 LGHDT, CDR2 YNNKEL (reference sequence).